This record concerns one T cell receptor (beta chain) sequence. Its specificity is unknown. These data originate in a study of long-term antiretroviral therapy in people with HIV. Study background: Some samples came about a decade before the 2015 immediate-ART recommendation, and these were the earliest. Notes on the study in general: Dominant in the repertoire at all time points were clones expanded before ART.

The assay used was immunoSEQ (version v3.0), run at survey level. For every sample, sequencing targeted about 35,000-50,000 T-cell genomes. The data were produced by immunoSEQ multiplex PCR, yet TCRdb's version contains in-frame clones alone and is incomplete. This sample has some 16,000 clones, with 77% found just once. The sequences come from unsorted PBMCs, collected 2.1 years after starting antiretroviral therapy. This TCR was recovered from a man aged 40-49 years with HIV.

The CDR3 spells CASSPSGDSYEQYF. The CDR3 coding sequence is TGTGCCAGCAGCCCCAGTGGGGATTCCTACGAGCAGTACTTC. The V gene is TRBV5-8, the J gene TRBJ2-7; D is ambiguous. The germline gives CDR1 SGHTS, CDR2 YDEGEE. The CDR3 sequence is 14 residues long. V gave up 4 bases and J gave up 1 base, with 12 bases separating them.